This T cell receptor (beta chain) was documented in a study of metastatic and nonmetastatic thyroid tumors. Study-wide findings and caveats: Versus benign nodules, malignant thyroid tumors reportedly had significantly higher TCR beta diversity, in blood and tumor.

TCRdb reassembled clones from the PCR reads with MiXCR. There are under 40,000 clones in the sample; approximately 17% occur only once, and 5.5% to 7.5% lies in the top ten. The germline gives CDR1 LNHDA, CDR2 SQIVND (reference sequence). V gave up 6 bases and J gave up 1 base; unmatched junction bases: 3. The CDR3 consists of 14 residues. Many counts were recorded for this clone. Its target is not known. The same CDR3 is also encoded by other DNA sequences in this sample. Treatment of any kind had been given to no patient before thyroid surgery. This sequence originates from a female donor with papillary thyroid cancer or a benign thyroid nodule (not recorded which). Some clones in this sample may be carry-over from other donors' samples. What was sequenced was blood. V and J are TRBV19 and TRBJ1-1, with 9 bases aligning to TRBD1. CDR3 protein: CASSRDRENTEAFF. The CDR3 DNA is TGTGCCAGTAGCCGGGACAGGGAGAACACTGAAGCTTTCTTT.